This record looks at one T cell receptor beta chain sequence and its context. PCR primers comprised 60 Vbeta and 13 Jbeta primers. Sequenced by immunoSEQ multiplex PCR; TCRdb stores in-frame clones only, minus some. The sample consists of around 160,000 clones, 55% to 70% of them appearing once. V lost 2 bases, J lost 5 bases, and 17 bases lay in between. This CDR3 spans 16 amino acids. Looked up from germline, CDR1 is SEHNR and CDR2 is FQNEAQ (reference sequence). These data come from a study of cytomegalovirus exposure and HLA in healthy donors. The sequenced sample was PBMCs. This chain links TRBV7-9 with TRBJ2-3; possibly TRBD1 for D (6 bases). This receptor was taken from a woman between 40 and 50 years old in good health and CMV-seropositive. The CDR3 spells CASSLLSDRPIDTQYF. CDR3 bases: TGTGCCAGCAGCTTATTATCCGACAGGCCGATAGATACGCAGTATTTT.